This TCR beta chain was profiled in a study of cytomegalovirus exposure and HLA in healthy donors. Overall study findings and caveats: Through in vitro validation, three CMV-associated chains were shown to be specific for CMV antigens. Fewer N-insertions (relative to the approximately 700-donor mean) were reportedly seen in an Asian-associated ancestry cluster in a later analysis. Reports showed the classifier diagnosing cytomegalovirus status with high specificity and sensitivity.

Both 60 Vbeta primers and 13 Jbeta primers went into the PCR. Libraries were prepared by immunoSEQ multiplex PCR; TCRdb keeps only in-frame clonotypes and omits some of them. The table records under 170,000 clones, around 75% of them present only once. Per the germline V gene, CDR1 is SNHLY and CDR2 is FYNNEI. The V and J ends lost 4 bases and 4 bases respectively, with 10 bases between them. The CDR3 covers 13 residues. Each of the donors was a healthy bone marrow donor. In regard to this clone: What it binds is unknown.

The specimen sequenced was PBMCs. This clonotype originated in a human donor in good health. This chain uses TRBV2 with TRBJ2-5; D is uncertain. The CDR3 loop reads CASSVGLGETQYF. The CDR3 nucleotides are TGTGCCAGCAGTGTGGGCCTCGGAGAGACCCAGTACTTC.